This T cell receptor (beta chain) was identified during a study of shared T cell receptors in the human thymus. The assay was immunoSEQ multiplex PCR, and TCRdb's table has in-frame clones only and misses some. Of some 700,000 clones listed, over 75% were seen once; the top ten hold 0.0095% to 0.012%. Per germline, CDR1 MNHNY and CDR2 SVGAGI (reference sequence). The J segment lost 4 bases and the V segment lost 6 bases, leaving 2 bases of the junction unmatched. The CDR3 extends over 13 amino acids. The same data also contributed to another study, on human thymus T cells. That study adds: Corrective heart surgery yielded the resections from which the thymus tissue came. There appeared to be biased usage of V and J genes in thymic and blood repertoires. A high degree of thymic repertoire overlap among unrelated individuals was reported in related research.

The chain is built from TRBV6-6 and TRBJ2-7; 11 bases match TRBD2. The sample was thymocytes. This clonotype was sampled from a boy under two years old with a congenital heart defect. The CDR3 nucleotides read TGTGCCAGCAGACGACTAGCGGGATACGAGCAGTACTTC. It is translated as CASRRLAGYEQYF.